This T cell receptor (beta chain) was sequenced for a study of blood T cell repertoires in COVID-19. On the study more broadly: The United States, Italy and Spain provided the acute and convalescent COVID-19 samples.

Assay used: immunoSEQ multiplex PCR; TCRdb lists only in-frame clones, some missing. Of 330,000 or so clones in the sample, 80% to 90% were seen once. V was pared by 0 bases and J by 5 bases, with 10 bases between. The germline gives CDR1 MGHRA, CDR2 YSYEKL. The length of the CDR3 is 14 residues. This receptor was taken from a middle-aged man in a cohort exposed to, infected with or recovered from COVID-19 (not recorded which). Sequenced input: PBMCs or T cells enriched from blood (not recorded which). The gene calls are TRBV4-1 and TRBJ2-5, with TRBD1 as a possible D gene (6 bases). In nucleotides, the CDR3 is TGCGCCAGCAGCCAAGATTCGAGGGGGGAGACCCAGTACTTC. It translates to CASSQDSRGETQYF.